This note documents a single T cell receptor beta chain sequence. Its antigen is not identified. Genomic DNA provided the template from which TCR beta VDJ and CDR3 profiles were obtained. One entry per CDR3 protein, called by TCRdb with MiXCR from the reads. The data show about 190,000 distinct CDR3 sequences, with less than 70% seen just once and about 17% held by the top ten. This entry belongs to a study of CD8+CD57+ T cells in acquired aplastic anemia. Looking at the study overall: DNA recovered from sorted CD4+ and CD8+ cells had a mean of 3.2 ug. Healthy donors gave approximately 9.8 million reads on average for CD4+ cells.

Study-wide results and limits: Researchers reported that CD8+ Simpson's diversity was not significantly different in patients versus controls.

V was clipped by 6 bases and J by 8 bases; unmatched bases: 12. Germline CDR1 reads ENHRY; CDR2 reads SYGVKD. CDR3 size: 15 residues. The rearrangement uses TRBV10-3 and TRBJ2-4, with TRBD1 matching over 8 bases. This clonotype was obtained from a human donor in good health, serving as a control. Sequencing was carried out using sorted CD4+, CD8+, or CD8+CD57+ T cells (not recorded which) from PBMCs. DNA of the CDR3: TGTGCCATCAGCAGAACAGGGGGTCGGGGTGACATTCAGTACTTC. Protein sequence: CAISRTGGRGDIQYF.